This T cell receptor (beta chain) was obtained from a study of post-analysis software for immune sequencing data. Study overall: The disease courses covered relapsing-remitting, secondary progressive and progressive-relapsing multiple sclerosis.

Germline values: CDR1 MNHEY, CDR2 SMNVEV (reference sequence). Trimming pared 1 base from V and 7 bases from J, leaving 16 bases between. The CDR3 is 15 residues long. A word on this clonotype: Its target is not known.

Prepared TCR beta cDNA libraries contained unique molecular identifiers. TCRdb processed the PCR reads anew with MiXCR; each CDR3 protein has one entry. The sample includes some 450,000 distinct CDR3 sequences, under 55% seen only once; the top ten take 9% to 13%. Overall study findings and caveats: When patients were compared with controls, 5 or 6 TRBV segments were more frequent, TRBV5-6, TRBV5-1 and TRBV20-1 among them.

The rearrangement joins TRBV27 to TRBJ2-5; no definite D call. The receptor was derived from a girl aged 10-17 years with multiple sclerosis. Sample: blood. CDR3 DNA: TGTGCCAGCAGTTTATATGGCACTTGGACGGGGACCCAGTACTTC. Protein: CASSLYGTWTGTQYF.